A selection of T cell receptor beta chains follows, all from one sample in a study of cytotoxic CD8 clonotypes in ibrutinib-treated CLL. Sequencing was performed with immunoSEQ multiplex PCR; in TCRdb, only in-frame clones are kept and a portion is missing. This table has some 100,000 clones, approximately 58% appearing once. This specimen was PBMCs, taken after 24 months of ibrutinib treatment. Source of these receptors: a human donor with chronic lymphocytic leukemia. Each CDR3 is given with its conserved first and last residue. A D gene is named only where the DNA matches it firmly. A clone size is listed for some rows: how often the clone was seen (once, few, many), or a class if it is expanded.

TRBV19	-	TRBD2	TRBJ2-7	TGTGCCAGTAGTATTGCGGGGGACTACGAGCAGTACTTC	CASSIAGDYEQYF
TRBV4-1	-	-	TRBJ2-3	TGCGCCAGCAGCCAAGACGCAGCCACAGATACGCAGTATTTT	CASSQDAATDTQYF
TRBV7-9	few	-	TRBJ1-3	TGTGCCAGCAGCCCTAGGAGCTCTGGAAACACCATATATTTT	CASSPRSSGNTIYF
TRBV7-9	many	-	TRBJ2-2	TGTGCCAGCAGAGTGGGGGACACCGGGGAGCTGTTTTTT	CASRVGDTGELFF
TRBV29-1	-	TRBD2	TRBJ2-1	TGCAGCGTTGAAGACTGGGCGGGGGAGAACAATGAGCAGTTCTTC	CSVEDWAGENNEQFF
TRBV6-6	-	-	TRBJ1-1	TGTGCCAGCAGCTGGGACGGAATAAACACTGAAGCTTTCTTT	CASSWDGINTEAFF
TRBV29-1	-	TRBD1	TRBJ1-2	TGCAGCGTTATGGACAGGGAAGCGTCCTATGGCTACACCTTC	CSVMDREASYGYTF
TRBV5-1	few	TRBD2	TRBJ2-7	TGCGCCAGCAGCTTGTCGACTAGCGGGGCCTCCTACGAGCAGTACTTC	CASSLSTSGASYEQYF
TRBV5-1	-	-	TRBJ2-7	TGCGCCAGCAGCCCATCGGGGATGAGCTCCTACGAGCAGTACTTC	CASSPSGMSSYEQYF
TRBV11-2	-	-	TRBJ1-6	TGTGCCAGCAGCTTAGGAGGGACACAAAATTCACCCCTCCACTTT	CASSLGGTQNSPLHF
TRBV6-6	-	-	TRBJ2-7	TGTGCCAGCACCCAGCGTGGGGAGCAGTACTTC	CASTQRGEQYF
TRBV5-1	few	-	TRBJ2-7	TGCGCCAGCGGCCGGACTGAATACGAGCAGTACTTC	CASGRTEYEQYF
TRBV10-1	-	TRBD2	TRBJ2-1	TGCGCCAGCAGTGCTCTAGCGGGGGGGCCACGGCAGTTCTTC	CASSALAGGPRQFF
TRBV23-1	-	-	TRBJ1-2	TGCGCCAGCAGTCGGGACCTACAAGGCTACACCTTC	CASSRDLQGYTF
TRBV28	-	TRBD1	TRBJ1-2	TGTGCCAGCAGTCCAAGGGGGACAGGCTTCGGGGGCTACACCTTC	CASSPRGTGFGGYTF
TRBV7-3	-	-	TRBJ1-6	TGTGCCAGCAGCTTAGACCTTAATTCACCCCTCCACTTT	CASSLDLNSPLHF